Described below is a single T cell receptor beta chain sequence and its context. Its target is unknown. PCR primers comprised 60 Vbeta and 13 Jbeta primers. Profiled with immunoSEQ multiplex PCR; TCRdb holds only in-frame clones, not every one. The sample records about 130,000 clones, more than 75% being singletons. The data originate from a study of cytomegalovirus exposure and HLA in healthy donors. Findings and limits, study-wide: A later analysis reportedly found that, within productive TCRs, an Asian-associated ancestry cluster had fewer N-insertions than the mean observed across the roughly 690 donors. Investigators reported 150 to 200 TCR beta chains as tied to cytomegalovirus. Earlier analysis yielded a pattern in which most TCR beta V segments were productive about 90% or about 30% of the time.

Although they were nominally healthy when sampled, donors likely had unrecorded immune exposures. CDR3 length: 14 residues. In germline, CDR1 is SGHDN, CDR2 FVKESK. Losses at the gene ends were 2 bases for V and 6 bases for J; bases not matched to a gene: 3. This chain connects TRBV14 to TRBJ2-1; 8 nucleotides agree with TRBD2. This receptor was taken from a woman aged 55-70 years in good health and CMV-seropositive. Specimen: PBMCs. The CDR3 nucleotides are TGTGCCAGCAGCCAATCGAGCGGGAGCAATGAGCAGTTCTTC. Amino acids: CASSQSSGSNEQFF.